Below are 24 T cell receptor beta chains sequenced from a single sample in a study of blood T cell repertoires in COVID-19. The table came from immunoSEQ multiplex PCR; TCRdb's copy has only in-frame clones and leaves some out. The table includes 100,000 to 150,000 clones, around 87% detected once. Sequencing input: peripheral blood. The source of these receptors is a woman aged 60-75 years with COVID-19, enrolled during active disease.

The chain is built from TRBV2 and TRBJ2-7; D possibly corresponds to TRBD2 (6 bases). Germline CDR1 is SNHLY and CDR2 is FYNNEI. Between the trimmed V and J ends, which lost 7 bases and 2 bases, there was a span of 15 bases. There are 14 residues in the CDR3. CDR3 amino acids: CASNVGTFAYEQYF. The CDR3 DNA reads TGTGCCAGCAATGTGGGGACTTTCGCCTACGAGCAGTACTTC.

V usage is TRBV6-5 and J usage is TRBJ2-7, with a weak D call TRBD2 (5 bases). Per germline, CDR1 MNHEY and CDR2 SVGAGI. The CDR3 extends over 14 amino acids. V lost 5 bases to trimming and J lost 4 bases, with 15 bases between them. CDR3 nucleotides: TGTGCCAGCAGTAGGGAGAGATTTGGGTACGAGCAGTACTTC. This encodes CASSRERFGYEQYF.

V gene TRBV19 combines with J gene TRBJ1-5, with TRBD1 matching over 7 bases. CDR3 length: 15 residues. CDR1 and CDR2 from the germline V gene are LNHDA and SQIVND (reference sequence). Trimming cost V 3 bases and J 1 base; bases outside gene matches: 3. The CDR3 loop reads CASSMEQGSNQPQHF. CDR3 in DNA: TGTGCCAGTAGTATGGAACAGGGGAGCAATCAGCCCCAGCATTTT.

In DNA form, the CDR3 reads TGTGCCAGCAGCTTACGCGGGGGGGCCGTAAATGAGCAGTTCTTC. Amino acids: CASSLRGGAVNEQFF. The chain links TRBV7-3 to TRBJ2-1, with TRBD2 identical over 9 bases. Trimming cost V 2 bases and J 7 bases; bases outside gene matches: 6. The CDR3 extends over 15 amino acids. Germline assignment: CDR1 SGHTA and CDR2 FQGTGA.

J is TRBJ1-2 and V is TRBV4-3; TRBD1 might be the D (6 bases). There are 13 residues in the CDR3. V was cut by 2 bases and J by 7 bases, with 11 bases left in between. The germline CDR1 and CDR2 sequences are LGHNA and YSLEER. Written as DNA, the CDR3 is TGCGCCAGCAGCCAAACAGGGTCTCGTGGCTACACCTTC. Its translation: CASSQTGSRGYTF.

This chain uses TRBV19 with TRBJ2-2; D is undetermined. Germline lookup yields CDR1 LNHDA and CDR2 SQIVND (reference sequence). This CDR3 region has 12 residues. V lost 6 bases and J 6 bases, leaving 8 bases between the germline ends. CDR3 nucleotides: TGTGCCAGTAGCCCTCCCGCCGGGGAGCTGTTTTTT. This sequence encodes CASSPPAGELFF.

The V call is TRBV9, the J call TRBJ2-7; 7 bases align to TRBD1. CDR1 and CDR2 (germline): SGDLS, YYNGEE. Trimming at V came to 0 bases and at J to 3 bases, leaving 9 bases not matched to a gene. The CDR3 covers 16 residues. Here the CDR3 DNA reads TGTGCCAGCAGCGTAGGAGGAGTCGGGACAGTCTACGAGCAGTACTTC. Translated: CASSVGGVGTVYEQYF.

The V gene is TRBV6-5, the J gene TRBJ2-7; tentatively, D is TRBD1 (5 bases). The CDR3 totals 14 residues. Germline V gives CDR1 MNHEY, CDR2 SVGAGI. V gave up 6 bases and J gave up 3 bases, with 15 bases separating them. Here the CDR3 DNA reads TGTGCCAGCAGCCAAGGGTCCCAGGGCTACGAGCAGTACTTC. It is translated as CASSQGSQGYEQYF.

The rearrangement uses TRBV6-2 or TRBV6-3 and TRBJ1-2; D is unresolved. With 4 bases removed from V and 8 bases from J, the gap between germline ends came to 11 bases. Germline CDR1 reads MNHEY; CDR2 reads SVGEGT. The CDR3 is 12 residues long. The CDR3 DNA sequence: TGTGCCAGCAGTTTTTCTGCGTTAGGCTACACCTTC. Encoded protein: CASSFSALGYTF.

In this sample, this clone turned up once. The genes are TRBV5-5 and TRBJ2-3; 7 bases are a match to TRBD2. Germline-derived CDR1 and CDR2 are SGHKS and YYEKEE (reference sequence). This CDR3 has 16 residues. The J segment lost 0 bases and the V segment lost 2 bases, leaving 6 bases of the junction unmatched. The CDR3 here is CASSFLLATSTDTQYF. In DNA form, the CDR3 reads TGTGCCAGCAGCTTCCTACTAGCGACTAGCACAGATACGCAGTATTTT.

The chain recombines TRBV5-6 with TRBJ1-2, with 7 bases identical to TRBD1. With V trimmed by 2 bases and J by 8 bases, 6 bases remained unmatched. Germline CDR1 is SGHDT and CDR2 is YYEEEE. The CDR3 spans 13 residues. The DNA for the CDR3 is TGTGCCAGCAGCTTAGACAGGGCTGTCGGCTACACCTTC. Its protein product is CASSLDRAVGYTF.

CDR3 protein: CASRFRDRVAGELFF. The CDR3 bases are TGTGCCAGCCGATTCCGGGACAGGGTGGCCGGGGAGCTGTTTTTT. V and J are TRBV19 and TRBJ2-2; 9 bases map to TRBD1. CDR1 is LNHDA and CDR2 is SQIVND in the germline V gene (reference sequence). The V and J ends lost 9 bases and 6 bases, in that order; junction bases with no gene match: 11. CDR3 length equals 15 residues.

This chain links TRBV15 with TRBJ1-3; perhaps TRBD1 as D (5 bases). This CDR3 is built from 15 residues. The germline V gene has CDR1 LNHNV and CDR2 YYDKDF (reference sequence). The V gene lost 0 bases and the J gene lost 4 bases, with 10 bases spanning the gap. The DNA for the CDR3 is TGTGCCACCAGCAGAGAAGGGGCAGCCGGAAACACCATATATTTT. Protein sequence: CATSREGAAGNTIYF.

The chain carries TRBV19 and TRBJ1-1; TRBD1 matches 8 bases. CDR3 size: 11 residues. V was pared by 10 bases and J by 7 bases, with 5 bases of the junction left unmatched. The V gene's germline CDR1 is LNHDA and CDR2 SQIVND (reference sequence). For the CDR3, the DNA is TGTGCCACAGGGGGCGTCTATGAAGCTTTCTTT. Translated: CATGGVYEAFF.

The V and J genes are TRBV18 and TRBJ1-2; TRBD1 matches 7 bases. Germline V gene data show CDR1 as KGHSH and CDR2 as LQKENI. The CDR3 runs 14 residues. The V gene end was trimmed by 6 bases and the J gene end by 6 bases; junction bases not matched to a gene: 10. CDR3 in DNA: TGTGCCAGCTCCCCTCTCGGCAGGGGGGATGGCTACACCTTC. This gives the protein CASSPLGRGDGYTF.

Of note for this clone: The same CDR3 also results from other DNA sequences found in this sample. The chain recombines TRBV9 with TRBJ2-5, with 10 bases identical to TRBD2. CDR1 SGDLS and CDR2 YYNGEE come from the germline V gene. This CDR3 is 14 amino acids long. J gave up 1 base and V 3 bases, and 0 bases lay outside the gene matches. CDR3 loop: CASSASGGQETQYF. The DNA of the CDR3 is TGTGCCAGCAGCGCTAGCGGGGGCCAAGAGACCCAGTACTTC.

In DNA form, the CDR3 reads TGTGCCAGCAGGGGGAGGTTCCAAGAGACCCAGTACTTC. Translation gives CASRGRFQETQYF. V is TRBV7-8 and J is TRBJ2-5, with a weak D call TRBD2 (6 bases). Looked up from germline, CDR1 is SGHVS and CDR2 is FQNEAQ. There are 13 residues in the CDR3. V lost 6 bases, J lost 1 base, and 9 bases lay in between.

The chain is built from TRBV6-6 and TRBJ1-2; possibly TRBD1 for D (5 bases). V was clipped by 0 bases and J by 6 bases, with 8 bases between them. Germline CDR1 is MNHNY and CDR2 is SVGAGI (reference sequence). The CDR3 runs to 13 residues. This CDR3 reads CASSYSSGDGYTF. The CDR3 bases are TGTGCCAGCAGTTACTCCTCGGGGGATGGCTACACCTTC.

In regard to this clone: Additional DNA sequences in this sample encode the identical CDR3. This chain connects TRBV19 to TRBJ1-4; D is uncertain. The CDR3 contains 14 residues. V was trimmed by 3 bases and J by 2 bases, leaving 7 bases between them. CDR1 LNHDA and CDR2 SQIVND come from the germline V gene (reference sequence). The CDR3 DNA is TGTGCCAGTAGTATTTCGGGTACTAATGAAAAACTGTTTTTT. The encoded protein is CASSISGTNEKLFF.

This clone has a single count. CDR3 sequence reads: CAINSGTGDYGYTF. CDR3 DNA: TGTGCCATCAATTCCGGGACAGGGGACTATGGCTACACCTTC. The J gene is TRBJ1-2, the V gene TRBV10-3; 10 bases agree with TRBD1. The CDR3 is 14 residues long. The junction had 5 bases not matched to a gene; V was cut back by 7 bases and J by 3 bases. Germline values: CDR1 ENHRY, CDR2 SYGVKD.

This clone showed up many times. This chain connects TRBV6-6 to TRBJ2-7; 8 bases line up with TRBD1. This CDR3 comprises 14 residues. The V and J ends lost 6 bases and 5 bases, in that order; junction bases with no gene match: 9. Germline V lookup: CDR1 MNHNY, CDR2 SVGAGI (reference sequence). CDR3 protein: CASRSQGALDEQYF. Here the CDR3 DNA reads TGTGCCAGCAGAAGTCAGGGGGCCCTCGACGAGCAGTACTTC.

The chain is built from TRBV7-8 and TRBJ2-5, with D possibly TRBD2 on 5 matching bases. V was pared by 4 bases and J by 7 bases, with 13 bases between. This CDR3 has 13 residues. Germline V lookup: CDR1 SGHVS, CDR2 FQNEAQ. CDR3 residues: CASSSPRVVTQYF. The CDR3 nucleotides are TGTGCCAGCAGCTCGCCGAGGGTAGTGACCCAGTACTTC.

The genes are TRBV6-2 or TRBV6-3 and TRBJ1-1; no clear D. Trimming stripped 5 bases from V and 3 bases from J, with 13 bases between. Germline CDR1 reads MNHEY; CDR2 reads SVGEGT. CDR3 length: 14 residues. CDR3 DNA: TGTGCCAGCAGTCACCAGGTTTGGGACACTGAAGCTTTCTTT. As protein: CASSHQVWDTEAFF.

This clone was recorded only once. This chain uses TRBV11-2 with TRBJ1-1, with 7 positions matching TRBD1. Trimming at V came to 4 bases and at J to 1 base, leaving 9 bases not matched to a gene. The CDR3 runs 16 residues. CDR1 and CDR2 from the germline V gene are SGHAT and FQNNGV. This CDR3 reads CASSSGYRGPNTEAFF. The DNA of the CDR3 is TGTGCCAGCAGCTCAGGCTACAGGGGACCGAACACTGAAGCTTTCTTT.